What follows is one TCR beta chain and its context. This clonotype was seen a few times. What this receptor recognizes is not known. Base qualities are not provided; no much larger clone lies one nucleotide away. The donors were roughly 40 Caucasian individuals from Russia, aged roughly 6 to 100 years, who were systemically healthy. Ten milliliters of peripheral blood were drawn from each donor into EDTA-treated Vacutainer tubes. Ficoll-Paque density-gradient centrifugation was used to isolate PBMCs, with at least 6 million obtained per sample. Total RNA was extracted from PBMCs with Trizol reagent, with at least 6 micrograms obtained per sample. Naive CD45RAhigh/CD27high T cell percentages were measured by flow cytometry on a PBMC aliquot from every donor. The germline V and J ends show losses of 4 bases and 2 bases respectively, and no gene match explains 2 bases of the junction. Measured from the cysteine to the phenylalanine, the CDR3 is 13 residues long. The CDR3 DNA has 39 bases and is translated from base 1. Based on the germline V gene (reference sequence), the CDR1 and CDR2 sequences are GTSNPN and SVGIG.

This specimen comes from a study of blood T cells in healthy people across ages (dated by TCRdb to 2015 to 2017). Broadly, across the study: In model experiments, template switching captured roughly one uniquely barcoded TCR beta cDNA molecule for every two T cells. Age-related changes in TCR beta repertoire diversity were measured in the study by deep sequencing normalized with unique cDNA molecular identifiers. Donors were grouped into four age groups: young (average roughly 15 years), middle-aged (roughly 37), aged (62) and long-lived (about 90). Donors of different ages were randomly distributed across sequencing lanes to avoid experimental bias. Two additional independent replicas of 1 million unique cDNA reads from the same blood draw were analyzed for two donors (one aged 18 to 30 and one aged 80 or older).

The paper's findings and limits, for the study overall: Estimates of total diversity based on one million sequenced T cells were regarded as lower bounds and as underestimates. Observed TCR beta diversity per million T cells fell roughly linearly with age, and a significant reduction was already apparent by age around 40. The CMV infection status of donors was not known, potentially confounding age-related changes in expanded clonotypes. Compared with the aged group, the long-lived group had more naive CD4+ T cells, fewer expanded clones and increased TCR diversity, suggesting age selection. Because profiling used bulk unsorted PBMCs, naive and antigen-experienced compartments could not be compared conclusively. Observed TCR beta diversity correlated strongly with the percentage of naive T cells measured by flow cytometry.

Receptors were amplified or captured by 5' RACE. Sequenced using an Illumina HiSeq 2500. A second 7 to 11 cycle PCR used a sample-barcoded 5' primer and a J-beta primer mix. A template-switch 5' adaptor carrying 12 random nucleotides introduced a unique molecular identifier onto each TCR beta cDNA molecule. Each sample yielded at least 3 million CDR3-containing paired-end reads. First-strand cDNA synthesis was performed from all RNA using the Mint cDNA synthesis kit, with priming by a TRBC-specific oligonucleotide. Following uracil-DNA glycosylase treatment, a first 18-cycle PCR with universal primers M1SS and BC2_uni_R was performed on all cDNA. In the source study's methods: Each sample was normalized by randomly selecting 1 million high-quality reads, each carrying a distinct molecular identifier. Instead of being binned into consensus sequences, reads with shared molecular identifiers were discarded. MiTCR, set to a Q25 quality threshold and the strictest error-elimination algorithm, was used for CDR3 identification, clonotype clustering and error correction. Lower-bound total TCR beta diversity was estimated with a nonparametric unseen species model using Euler transformation. TCRdb reprocessing: public reads trimmed at Q25 with fastp, clones called with MiXCR, in-frame beta chains kept. When rows share a CDR3 protein, they turn into one entry using the most common DNA and genes. The V and J calls, along with clone size, are taken from TCRdb and not from the paper's own processing. This sample lists 650,000 or so distinct CDR3 sequences; more than 45% were detected once. The ten biggest clones cover roughly 14% of the sample.

This TCR derives from a woman of 80 years or more in good health. The sequenced sample consisted of blood. This chain joins TRBV30 to TRBJ2-5; 9 bases in the middle match TRBD1. The CDR3 in this case is CAWTGTGQETQYF. At the DNA level, the sequence is TGTGCCTGGACGGGGACAGGGCAAGAGACCCAGTACTTC.